This TCR beta chain was retrieved from a study of T-cell reconstitution after alpha-beta-depleted transplantation in children. V lost 4 bases to trimming and J lost 3 bases, with 11 bases between them. The length of the CDR3 is 15 residues. The germline CDR1 and CDR2 sequences are SGHDT and YYEEEE. This clonotype came up once. Preparation of the TCRbeta library used unique molecular identifiers. TCRdb reprocessed the PCR reads via MiXCR and lists one record per CDR3 protein. Of about 360,000 distinct CDR3 sequences in the sample, about 14% were seen once. The V and J genes are TRBV5-6 and TRBJ2-6; D might be TRBD1 (6 bases). The receptor was isolated from a human donor who donated a stem cell graft to a child with Fanconi anemia. The sample in question was PBMCs, obtained from the stem cell graft. CDR3 in amino acids: CASSTRGFGANVLTF. DNA for the CDR3: TGTGCCAGCAGCACTAGGGGGTTTGGGGCCAACGTCCTGACTTTC.